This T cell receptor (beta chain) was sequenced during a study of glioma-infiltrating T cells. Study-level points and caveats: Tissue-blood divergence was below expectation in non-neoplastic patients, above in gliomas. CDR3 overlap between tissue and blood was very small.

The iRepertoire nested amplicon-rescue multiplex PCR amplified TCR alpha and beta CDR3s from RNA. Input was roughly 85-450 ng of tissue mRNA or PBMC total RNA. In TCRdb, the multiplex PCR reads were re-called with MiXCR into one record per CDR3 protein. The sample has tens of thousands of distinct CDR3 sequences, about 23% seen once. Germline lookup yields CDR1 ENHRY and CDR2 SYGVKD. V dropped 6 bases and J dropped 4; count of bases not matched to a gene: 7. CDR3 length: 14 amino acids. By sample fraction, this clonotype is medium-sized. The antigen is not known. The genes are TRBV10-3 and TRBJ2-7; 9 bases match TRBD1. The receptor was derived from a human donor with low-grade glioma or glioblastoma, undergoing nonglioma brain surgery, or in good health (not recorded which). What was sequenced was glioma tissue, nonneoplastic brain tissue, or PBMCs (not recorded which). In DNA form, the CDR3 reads TGTGCCATCAGCGATGACAGGGGGGCGTACGAGCAGTACTTC. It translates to CAISDDRGAYEQYF.